Presented here are 2 T cell receptor beta chains from one specimen sequenced in a study of cytomegalovirus exposure and HLA in healthy donors. The PCR contained 60 Vbeta and 13 Jbeta primers. Some clones are missing from TCRdb's copy, which holds only in-frame ones; the method was immunoSEQ multiplex PCR. This table has about 120,000 clones, approximately 80% appearing once. Material: PBMCs. These receptors originate from a woman younger than 35 in good health and CMV-seronegative.

The chain joins TRBV2 to TRBJ1-3; D may be TRBD1 (6 bases). CDR1 SNHLY and CDR2 FYNNEI come from the germline V gene. The CDR3 spans 14 residues. The CDR3 DNA is TGTGCAGGGGGGGGACAACTCTCTGGAAACACCATATATTTT. Its translation is CAGGGQLSGNTIYF.

The chain recombines TRBV5-4 with TRBJ2-3, with 10 bases lining up with TRBD1. The CDR3 consists of 17 residues. Trimming at V came to 1 base and at J to 2 bases, leaving 7 bases not matched to a gene. Per germline, CDR1 SGHNT and CDR2 YYREEE (reference sequence). CDR3 DNA: TGTGCCAGCAGCTTGTCGGGGGACAGGGGACCCACAGATACGCAGTATTTT. Translated: CASSLSGDRGPTDTQYF.